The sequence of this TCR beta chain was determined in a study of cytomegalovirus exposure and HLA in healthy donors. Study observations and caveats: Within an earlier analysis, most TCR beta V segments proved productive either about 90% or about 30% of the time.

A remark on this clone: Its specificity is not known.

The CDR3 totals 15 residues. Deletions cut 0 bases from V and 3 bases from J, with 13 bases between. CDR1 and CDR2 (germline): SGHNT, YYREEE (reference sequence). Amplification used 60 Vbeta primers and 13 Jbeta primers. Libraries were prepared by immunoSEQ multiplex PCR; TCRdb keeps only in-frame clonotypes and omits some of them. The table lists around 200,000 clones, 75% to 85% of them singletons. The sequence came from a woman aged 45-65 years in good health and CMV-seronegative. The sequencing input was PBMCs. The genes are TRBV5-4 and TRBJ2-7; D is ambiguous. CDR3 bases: TGTGCCAGCAGCTTGGAACAGCAGGCCCTCTACGAGCAGTACTTC. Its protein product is CASSLEQQALYEQYF.